The 20 T cell receptor beta chains below all came from one sample that was sequenced in a study of radiotherapy plus CTLA-4 blockade in lung cancer (dated by TCRdb to the late 2010s). The method was the immunoSEQ multiplex PCR assay. The immuneACCESS repertoire file appears here via TCRdb, limited to in-frame rearrangements. These files lack a portion of the clones; in checked studies, under half of the deficit traces to unresolved V genes, and the cause of the others is not known. This sample holds some 67,000 clones; around 69% were observed only once. The top ten constitute about a sixth of the sample. The sample was peripheral blood, taken from a patient treated with radiotherapy plus ipilimumab. These receptors were taken from a human donor with non-small cell lung cancer whose response to radiotherapy plus ipilimumab could not be evaluated. Some clones in this sample may be carry-over from other donors' samples.

The V gene is TRBV29-1, the J gene TRBJ2-3; 7 nucleotides agree with TRBD2. The CDR3 extends over 14 amino acids. Per germline, CDR1 SQVTM and CDR2 ANQGSEA. Losses at the gene ends were 3 bases for V and 2 bases for J; bases not matched to a gene: 5. Here the CDR3 reads CSVDGLVDTDTQYF. CDR3 DNA sequence: TGCAGCGTTGACGGACTAGTTGACACAGATACGCAGTATTTT.

This sequence joins TRBV2 and TRBJ1-5, with 7 bases identical to TRBD1. The germline V gene encodes CDR1 SNHLY and CDR2 FYNNEI. Trimming took 5 bases from V and 9 from J; bases not matched to a gene: 10. The CDR3 loop spans 14 amino acids. CDR3 DNA: TGTGCCAGCAGTTATGGACAGGACGGCCGGCCCCAGCATTTT. It encodes CASSYGQDGRPQHF.

This clone was observed many times. This rearrangement joins TRBV14 to TRBJ1-2, with D possibly TRBD1 on 5 matching bases. V was clipped by 1 base and J by 10 bases, with 16 bases between them. The CDR3 extends over 14 amino acids. Germline V CDR1 and CDR2: SGHDN, FVKESK. Here the CDR3 reads CASSQAWTSISYTF. CDR3 DNA: TGTGCCAGCAGCCAAGCCTGGACAAGCATCTCCTACACCTTC.

V and J are TRBV4-3 and TRBJ2-7; 12 bases fit TRBD2. V was clipped by 1 base and J by 1 base; unmatched bases: 2. The germline gives CDR1 LGHNA, CDR2 YSLEER. The CDR3 has 16 amino acids. The CDR3 DNA sequence: TGCGCCAGCAGCCAAGGACTAGCGGGGGTGTCCTACGAGCAGTACTTC. Residues: CASSQGLAGVSYEQYF.

This clone has more than one count but fewer than ten. The rearrangement joins TRBV15 to TRBJ1-1, with 7 nucleotides matching TRBD1. Germline CDR1 LNHNV, CDR2 YYDKDF (reference sequence). J gave up 6 bases and V 0 bases, and 13 bases lay outside the gene matches. The CDR3 is 17 residues long. The CDR3 is CATSRDLSTGRLAEAFF. The CDR3 DNA reads as TGTGCCACCAGCAGAGATCTTTCGACAGGGCGGTTGGCTGAAGCTTTCTTT.

J is TRBJ2-7 and V is TRBV7-9; D unclear. The length of the CDR3 is 12 residues. V was cut by 8 bases and J by 0 bases, with 8 bases left in between. Germline V gene lookup returns CDR1 SEHNR and CDR2 FQNEAQ (reference sequence). This CDR3 is CASQDISYEQYF. CDR3 bases: TGTGCCAGCCAAGACATCTCCTACGAGCAGTACTTC. The variable domain in full, completed from reference TRBV7-9 and TRBJ2-7, reads DTGVSQNPRHKITKRGQNVTFRCDPISEHNRLYWYRQTLGQGPEFLTYFQNEAQLEKSRLLSDRFSAERPKGSFSTLEIQRTEQGDSAMYLCASQDISYEQYFGPGTRLTVT.

CDR3 amino acids: CASTSGRVNTGELFF. DNA of the CDR3: TGTGCCAGCACGTCTGGCAGGGTGAACACCGGGGAGCTGTTTTTT. The genes are TRBV7-2 and TRBJ2-2; D is possibly TRBD1 (5 bases). The CDR3 runs 15 residues. CDR1 and CDR2 (germline): SGHTA, FQGNSA. The V and J ends lost 7 bases and 1 base respectively, with 13 bases between them.

This clone has a handful of counts. The chain carries TRBV6-5 and TRBJ2-1, with 12 bases identical to TRBD2. Germline CDR1 MNHEY, CDR2 SVGAGI. CDR3 size: 15 residues. J lost 8 bases, V lost 5 bases, and 7 bases had no gene match. The CDR3 DNA is TGTGCCAGCAGTACGGGGACTAGCGGGCTCGATGAGCAGTTCTTC. This sequence encodes CASSTGTSGLDEQFF.

The rearrangement links TRBV30 to TRBJ1-4; D possibly corresponds to TRBD1 (5 bases). The CDR3 has 16 amino acids. Germline V gene data show CDR1 as GTSNPN and CDR2 as SVGIG (reference sequence). Between the trimmed V and J ends, which lost 4 bases and 8 bases, there was a span of 23 bases. The CDR3 here is CAWTSFGAGRGEKLFF. CDR3 DNA sequence: TGTGCCTGGACTTCCTTTGGGGCCGGGAGGGGAGAAAAACTGTTTTTT.

The chain is built from TRBV15 and TRBJ1-2; 12 bases are a match to TRBD1. This CDR3 region has 14 residues. CDR1 is LNHNV and CDR2 is YYDKDF in the germline V gene (reference sequence). J lost 6 bases, V lost 5 bases, and 4 bases had no gene match. CDR3 sequence: CATSPGDRGHGYTF. CDR3 coding DNA: TGTGCCACCAGCCCTGGGGACAGGGGGCATGGCTACACCTTC.

V usage is TRBV29-1 and J usage is TRBJ2-3; 10 bases agree with TRBD2. The CDR3 is 16 residues long. With 3 bases clipped from V and 4 bases from J, the junction kept 10 bases outside the gene matches. Germline CDR1 is SQVTM and CDR2 is ANQGSEA. Written as DNA, the CDR3 is TGCAGCGTTGATCCGCTAGCGGGGGCTTTAGCAGATACGCAGTATTTT. Translation gives CSVDPLAGALADTQYF.

The rearrangement uses TRBV5-1 and TRBJ2-7; TRBD1 might be the D (5 bases). The V end was cut by 6 bases, the J end by 0 bases, with 13 bases between. The CDR3 totals 14 residues. Germline CDR1 SGHRS, CDR2 YFSETQ. The CDR3 here is CASTDDSHSYEQYF. The DNA of the CDR3 is TGCGCCAGCACCGATGACAGTCACTCCTACGAGCAGTACTTC.

This chain links TRBV18 with TRBJ1-5, with a weak D call TRBD1 (6 bases). Looked up from germline, CDR1 is KGHSH and CDR2 is LQKENI. The CDR3 has 14 amino acids. V lost 4 bases to trimming and J lost 10 bases, with 17 bases between them. The CDR3 is CASSLRQGFEPQHF. DNA of the CDR3: TGTGCCAGCTCACTCCGTCAGGGGTTCGAACCCCAGCATTTT.

V gene TRBV4-1 combines with J gene TRBJ1-3; TRBD1 agrees at 7 bases. Trimming at V came to 2 bases and at J to 3 bases, leaving 13 bases not matched to a gene. Per the germline V gene, CDR1 is MGHRA and CDR2 is YSYEKL. This CDR3 comprises 18 residues. CDR3 loop: CASSQTKGALPDGNTIYF. The DNA of the CDR3 is TGCGCCAGCAGCCAAACAAAGGGGGCGCTTCCCGATGGAAACACCATATATTTT.

The rearrangement links TRBV5-4 to TRBJ2-1; 7 positions agree with TRBD2. V shed 5 bases, J shed 5 bases, and the junction held 7 bases outside the gene matches. The CDR3 is 14 amino acids. From germline, CDR1 is SGHNT and CDR2 YYREEE (reference sequence). The CDR3 region is CASRDSGPHNEQFF. In nucleotides, the CDR3 is TGTGCCAGCAGGGATAGCGGGCCCCACAATGAGCAGTTCTTC.

The V call is TRBV6-5, the J call TRBJ2-2; 8 nucleotides align to TRBD1. CDR1 and CDR2 (germline): MNHEY, SVGAGI. This CDR3 has 16 residues. Trimming cost V 2 bases and J 4 bases; bases outside gene matches: 6. The CDR3 loop reads CASSYLLTGATGELFF. In nucleotides, the CDR3 is TGTGCCAGCAGTTACCTCTTGACAGGGGCCACCGGGGAGCTGTTTTTT.

This clone has a handful of counts. The chain joins TRBV5-6 to TRBJ1-3, with D maybe TRBD1 (5 bases). Trimming left V 0 bases short and J 0 bases short, with 16 bases between. Germline loops: CDR1 SGHDT, CDR2 YYEEEE. This CDR3 spans 18 amino acids. CDR3 nucleotide sequence: TGTGCCAGCAGCTTGGAGGGCCTACAGGTATACTCTGGAAACACCATATATTTT. This gives the protein CASSLEGLQVYSGNTIYF.

The V and J genes are TRBV5-4 and TRBJ1-2, with D maybe TRBD1 (5 bases). V was clipped by 4 bases and J by 1 base, with 8 bases between them. The CDR3 has 13 residues. CDR1 is SGHNT, CDR2 YYREEE, per germline (reference sequence). CDR3 region: CASSPGGNYGYTF. DNA for the CDR3: TGTGCCAGCAGCCCGGGGGGTAACTATGGCTACACCTTC.

In DNA form, the CDR3 reads TGTGCCAGCAGTGAAAACAAAGATACGCAGTATTTT. Protein: CASSENKDTQYF. The V gene is TRBV6-1, the J gene TRBJ2-3; D is unclear. V was clipped by 2 bases and J by 5 bases, with 5 bases between them. Germline V CDR1 and CDR2: MNHNS, SASEGT. The CDR3 length is 12 residues.

This clone has just a few counts. The DNA of the CDR3 is TGTGCCATCAGAGATCTGTCCAGCTATGGCTACACCTTC. Residues: CAIRDLSSYGYTF. The rearrangement links TRBV10-3 to TRBJ1-2; no reliable D call. The ends were cut back, 6 bases at V and 4 bases at J, with 12 bases in the middle. Per germline, CDR1 ENHRY and CDR2 SYGVKD. The CDR3 spans 13 residues.